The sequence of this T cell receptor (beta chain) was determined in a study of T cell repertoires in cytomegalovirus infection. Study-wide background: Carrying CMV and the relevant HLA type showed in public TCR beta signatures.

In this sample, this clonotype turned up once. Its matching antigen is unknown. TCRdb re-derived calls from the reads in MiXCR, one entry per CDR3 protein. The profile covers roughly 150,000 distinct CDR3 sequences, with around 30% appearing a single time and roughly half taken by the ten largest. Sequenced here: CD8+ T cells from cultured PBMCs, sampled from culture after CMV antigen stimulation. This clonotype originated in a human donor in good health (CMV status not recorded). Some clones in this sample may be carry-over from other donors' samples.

CDR3: CASIRAGRGDTQYF. In DNA, the CDR3 is TGTGCCAGCATCAGGGCGGGACGAGGAGATACGCAGTATTTT. The chain employs TRBV12-3 or TRBV12-4 and TRBJ2-3; TRBD2 is a possible D gene (6 bases). This CDR3 is built from 14 residues. Trimming cost V 7 bases and J 5 bases, with 16 bases left between them.